This TCR beta chain was sequenced in a study of beta chain features in type 1 diabetes. General study results and limits: Researchers report that Type 1 diabetes patients had moderately but significantly shorter TCRB CDR3s across all four CD4+ subsets.

The sequenced template was cDNA made from the entire isolated RNA. Here immunoSEQ multiplex PCR was the method, and the copy in TCRdb shows in-frame clones only, minus some. The sample has under 350,000 clones, roughly a quarter seen once; the top ten hold over 0.01%. Turning to this clone: The antigen remains undetermined.

Germline lookup yields CDR1 LNHNV and CDR2 YYDKDF (reference sequence). The CDR3 runs 13 residues. Deletions cut 0 bases from V and 8 bases from J, with 8 bases between. The genes are TRBV15 and TRBJ2-1; no clear D gene. Source material: naive CD4+ T cells from blood. This TCR was sampled from a woman aged 25 to 39 with type 1 diabetes. Written as DNA, the CDR3 is TGTGCCACCAGCAGAGATGTAGCAGATGAGCAGTTCTTC. It codes for CATSRDVADEQFF.